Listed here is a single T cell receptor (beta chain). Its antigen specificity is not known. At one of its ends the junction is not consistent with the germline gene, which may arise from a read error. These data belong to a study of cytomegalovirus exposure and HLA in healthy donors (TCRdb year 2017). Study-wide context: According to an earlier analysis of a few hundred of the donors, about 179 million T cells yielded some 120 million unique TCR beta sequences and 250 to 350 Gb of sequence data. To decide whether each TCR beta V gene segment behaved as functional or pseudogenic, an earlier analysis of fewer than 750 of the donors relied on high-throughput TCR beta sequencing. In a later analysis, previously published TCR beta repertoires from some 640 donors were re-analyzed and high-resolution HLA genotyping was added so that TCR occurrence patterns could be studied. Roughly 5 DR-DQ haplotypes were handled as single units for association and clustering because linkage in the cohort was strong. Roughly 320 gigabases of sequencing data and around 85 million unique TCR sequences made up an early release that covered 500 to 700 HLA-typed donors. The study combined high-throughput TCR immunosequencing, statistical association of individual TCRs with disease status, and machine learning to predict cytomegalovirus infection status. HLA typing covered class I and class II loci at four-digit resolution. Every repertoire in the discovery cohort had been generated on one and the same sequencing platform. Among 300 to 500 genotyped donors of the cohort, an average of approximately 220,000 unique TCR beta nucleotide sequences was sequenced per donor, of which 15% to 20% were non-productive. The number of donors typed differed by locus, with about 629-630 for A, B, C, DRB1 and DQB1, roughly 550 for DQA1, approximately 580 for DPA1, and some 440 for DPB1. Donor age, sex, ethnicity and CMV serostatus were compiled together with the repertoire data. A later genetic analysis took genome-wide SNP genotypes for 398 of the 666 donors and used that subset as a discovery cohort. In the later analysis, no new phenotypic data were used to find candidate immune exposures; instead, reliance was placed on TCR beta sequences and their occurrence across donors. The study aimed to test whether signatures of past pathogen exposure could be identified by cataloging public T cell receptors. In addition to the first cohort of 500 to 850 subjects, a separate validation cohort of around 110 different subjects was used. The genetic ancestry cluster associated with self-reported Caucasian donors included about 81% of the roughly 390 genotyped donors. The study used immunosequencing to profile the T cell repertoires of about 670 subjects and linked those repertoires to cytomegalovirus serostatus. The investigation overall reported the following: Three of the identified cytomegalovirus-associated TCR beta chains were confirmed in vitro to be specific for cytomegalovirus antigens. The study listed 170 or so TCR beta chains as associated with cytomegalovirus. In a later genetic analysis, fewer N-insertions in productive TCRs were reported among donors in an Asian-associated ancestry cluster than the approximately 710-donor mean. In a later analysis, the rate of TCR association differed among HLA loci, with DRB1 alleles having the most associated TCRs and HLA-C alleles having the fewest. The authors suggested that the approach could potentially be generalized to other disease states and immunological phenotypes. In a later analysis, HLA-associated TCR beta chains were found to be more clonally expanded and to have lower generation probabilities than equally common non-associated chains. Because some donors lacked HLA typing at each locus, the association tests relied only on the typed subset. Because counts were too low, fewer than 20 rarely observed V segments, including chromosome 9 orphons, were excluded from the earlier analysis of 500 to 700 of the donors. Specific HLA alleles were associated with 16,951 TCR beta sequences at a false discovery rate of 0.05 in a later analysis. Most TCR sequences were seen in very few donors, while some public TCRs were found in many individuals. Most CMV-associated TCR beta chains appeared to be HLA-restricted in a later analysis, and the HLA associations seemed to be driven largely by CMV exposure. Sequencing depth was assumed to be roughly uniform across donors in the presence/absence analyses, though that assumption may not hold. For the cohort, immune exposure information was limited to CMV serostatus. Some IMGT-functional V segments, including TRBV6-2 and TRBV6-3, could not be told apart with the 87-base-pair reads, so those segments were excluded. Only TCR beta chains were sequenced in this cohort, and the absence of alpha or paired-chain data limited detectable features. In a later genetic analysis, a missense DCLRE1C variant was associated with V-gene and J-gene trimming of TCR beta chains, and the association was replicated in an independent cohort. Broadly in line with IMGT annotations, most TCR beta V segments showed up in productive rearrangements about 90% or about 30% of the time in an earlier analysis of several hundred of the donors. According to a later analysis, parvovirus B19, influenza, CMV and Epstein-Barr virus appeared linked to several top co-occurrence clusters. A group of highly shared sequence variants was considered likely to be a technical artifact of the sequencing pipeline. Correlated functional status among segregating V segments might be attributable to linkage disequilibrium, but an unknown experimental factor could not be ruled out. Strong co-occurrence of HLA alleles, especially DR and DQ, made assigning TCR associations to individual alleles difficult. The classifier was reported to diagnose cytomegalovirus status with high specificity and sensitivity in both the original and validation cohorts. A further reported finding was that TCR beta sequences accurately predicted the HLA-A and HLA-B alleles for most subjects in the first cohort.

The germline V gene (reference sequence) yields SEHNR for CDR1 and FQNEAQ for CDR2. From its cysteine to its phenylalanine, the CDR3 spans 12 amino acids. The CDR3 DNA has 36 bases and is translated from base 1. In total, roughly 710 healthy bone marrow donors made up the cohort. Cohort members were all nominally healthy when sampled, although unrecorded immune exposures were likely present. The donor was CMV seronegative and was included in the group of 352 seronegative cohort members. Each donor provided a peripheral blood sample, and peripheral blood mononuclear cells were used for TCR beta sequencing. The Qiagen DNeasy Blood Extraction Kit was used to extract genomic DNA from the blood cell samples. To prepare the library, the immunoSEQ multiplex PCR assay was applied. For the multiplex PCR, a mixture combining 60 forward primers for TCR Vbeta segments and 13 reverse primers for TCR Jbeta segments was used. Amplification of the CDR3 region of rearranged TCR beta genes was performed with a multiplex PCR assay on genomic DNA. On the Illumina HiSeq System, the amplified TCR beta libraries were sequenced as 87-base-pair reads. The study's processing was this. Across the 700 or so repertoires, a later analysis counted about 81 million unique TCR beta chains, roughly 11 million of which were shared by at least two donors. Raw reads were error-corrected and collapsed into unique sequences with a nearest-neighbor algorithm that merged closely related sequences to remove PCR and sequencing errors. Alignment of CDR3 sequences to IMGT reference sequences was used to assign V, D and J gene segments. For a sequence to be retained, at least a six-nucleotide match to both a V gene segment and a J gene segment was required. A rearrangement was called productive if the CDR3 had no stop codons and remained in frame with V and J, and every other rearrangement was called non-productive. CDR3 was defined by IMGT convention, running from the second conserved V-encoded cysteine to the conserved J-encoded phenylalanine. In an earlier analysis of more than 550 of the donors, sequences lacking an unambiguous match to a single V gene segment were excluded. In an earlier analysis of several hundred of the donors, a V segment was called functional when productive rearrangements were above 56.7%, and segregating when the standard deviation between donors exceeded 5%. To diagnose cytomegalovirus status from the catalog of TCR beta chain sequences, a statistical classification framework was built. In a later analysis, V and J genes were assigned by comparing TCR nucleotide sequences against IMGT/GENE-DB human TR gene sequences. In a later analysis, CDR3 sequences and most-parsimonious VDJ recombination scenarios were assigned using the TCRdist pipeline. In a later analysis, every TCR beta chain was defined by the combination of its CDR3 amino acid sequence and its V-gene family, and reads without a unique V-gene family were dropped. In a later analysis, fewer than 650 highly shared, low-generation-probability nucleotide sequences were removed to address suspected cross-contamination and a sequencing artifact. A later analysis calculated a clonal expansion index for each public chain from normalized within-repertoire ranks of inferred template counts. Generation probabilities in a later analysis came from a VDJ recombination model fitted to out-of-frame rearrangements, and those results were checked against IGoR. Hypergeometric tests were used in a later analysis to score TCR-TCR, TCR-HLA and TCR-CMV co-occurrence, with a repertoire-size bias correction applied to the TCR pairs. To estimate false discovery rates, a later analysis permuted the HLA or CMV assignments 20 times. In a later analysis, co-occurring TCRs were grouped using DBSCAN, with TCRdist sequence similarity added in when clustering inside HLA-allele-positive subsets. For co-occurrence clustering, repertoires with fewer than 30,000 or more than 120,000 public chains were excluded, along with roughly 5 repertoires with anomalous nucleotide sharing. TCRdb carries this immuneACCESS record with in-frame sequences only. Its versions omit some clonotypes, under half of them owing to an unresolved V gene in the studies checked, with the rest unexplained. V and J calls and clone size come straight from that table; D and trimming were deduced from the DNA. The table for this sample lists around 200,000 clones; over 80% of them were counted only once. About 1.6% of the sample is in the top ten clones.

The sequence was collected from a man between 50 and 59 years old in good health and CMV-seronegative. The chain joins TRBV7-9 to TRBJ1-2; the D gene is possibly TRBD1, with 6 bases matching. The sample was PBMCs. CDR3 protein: CSSSLDRYGYTF. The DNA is TGTTCCAGCAGCTTGGACAGATATGGCTACACCTTC.